One T cell receptor beta chain is described in this entry. The target antigen is unknown. These data are taken from a study of regulatory T cells in long-lasting Graves disease. Whole-study results and caveats: A greater number of public clonotypes (under 3,000) was shared by persistent patients than by new patients (about 990).

As for time point: persistent/refractory GD, antithyroid drugs over 5 years with positive TRAb. From PBMCs, RNA was extracted and then used to make the TCR library. In building TCR beta libraries, iRepertoire HTBI primers were used together with Arm-PCR of CDR3 regions. Original processing methods: Sample data revealed some 58 TRBV and 14 TRBJ segments. TCRdb itself ran the multiplex PCR reads through MiXCR, one entry per CDR3 protein. These V and J calls derive from TCRdb rather than the authors' analysis. The table has over 350,000 distinct CDR3 sequences, 20% to 25% seen once; the top ten hold about 20%. Trimming pared 5 bases from V and 1 base from J, leaving 15 bases between. The CDR3 runs to 17 residues. Germline CDR1 is SGHTA and CDR2 is FQGNSA.

V and J are TRBV7-2 and TRBJ2-6, with D perhaps TRBD1 (5 bases). The source was peripheral blood mononuclear cells (PBMCs), collected when the disease was refractory, from a patient treated with antithyroid drugs. The clonotype comes from a female donor with Graves disease. The CDR3 loop is CASSLTVLLSGANVLTF. CDR3 in DNA: TGTGCCAGCAGCCTGACAGTACTGCTTTCTGGGGCCAACGTCCTGACTTTC.